These 20 T cell receptor beta chains were sequenced from one sample in a study of monozygotic twins with inflammatory bowel disease. For each CDR3 protein, TCRdb gives one entry from its re-call of the 5' RACE reads, without DNA. The table lists more than 300,000 distinct CDR3 sequences. Input material: blood. Source of these receptors: a human donor with ulcerative colitis or Crohn's disease, or a healthy co-twin of an affected twin (not recorded which).

The chain is built from TRBV29-1 and TRBJ1-1; the D call from TCRdb, TRBD1, cannot be confirmed without DNA. CDR1 is SQVTM, CDR2 ANQGSEA, per germline. The CDR3 consists of 13 residues. CDR3: CSGRQGLNTEAFF.

The chain combines TRBV4-3 with TRBJ2-1; TCRdb indicates TRBD1, and absent DNA this call remains unverified. CDR1 LGHNA and CDR2 YSLEER come from the germline V gene. The CDR3 totals 15 residues. This CDR3 is CASSQDPTGANEQFF.

The chain has TRBV5-1 and TRBJ2-1; TCRdb's D call, TRBD1, is unchecked because there is no DNA. The CDR3 runs to 15 residues. Germline CDR1 is SGHRS and CDR2 is YFSETQ. CDR3 residues: CASSRDRASLNEQFF.

The chain couples TRBV6-1 to TRBJ2-3; TCRdb's D gene call, TRBD2, goes unchecked for lack of DNA. CDR1 and CDR2 from the germline V gene are MNHNS and SASEGT. The CDR3 runs 17 residues. CDR3 sequence: CASSHRLAGTSTDTQYF.

The V gene is TRBV10-3, the J gene TRBJ2-3; TCRdb names TRBD2, which stays unverified in the absence of DNA. The germline gives CDR1 ENHRY, CDR2 SYGVKD. The CDR3 runs to 13 residues. The CDR3 protein is CANAGGIRDTQYF.

The rearrangement links TRBV7-2 to TRBJ1-1. The CDR3 has 16 amino acids. The germline V gene has CDR1 SGHTA and CDR2 FQGNSA. The CDR3: CASSLVRPTRDTEAFF. Using reference TRBV7-2 and TRBJ1-1 for the parts outside the CDR3, the full variable domain is GAGVSQSPSNKVTEKGKDVELRCDPISGHTALYWYRQSLGQGLEFLIYFQGNSAPDKSGLPSDRFSAERTGGSVSTLTIQRTQQEDSAVYLCASSLVRPTRDTEAFFGQGTRLTVV.

CDR3 in amino acids: CASSIGENGPYGYTF. This chain uses TRBV12-3 or TRBV12-4 with TRBJ1-2. The CDR3 runs to 15 residues.

This chain connects TRBV5-4 to TRBJ2-1; TCRdb proposes TRBD1, but this gene call is untestable without DNA. The CDR3 has 13 amino acids. The germline CDR1 and CDR2 sequences are SGHNT and YYREEE (reference sequence). CDR3: CASSIDRDNEQFF.

The V call is TRBV12-3 or TRBV12-4, the J call TRBJ2-3. This CDR3 has 15 residues. CDR3 residues: CASRRDHTSTDTQYF.

The chain employs TRBV7-3 and TRBJ2-3; with no DNA, the TCRdb D assignment of TRBD1 cannot be verified. This CDR3 has 17 residues. The V gene's germline CDR1 is SGHTA and CDR2 FQGTGA. CDR3 region: CASSSNPAGDSTDTQYF.

The V and J genes are TRBV28 and TRBJ2-7; TCRdb's D gene call, TRBD1, goes unchecked for lack of DNA. Germline V gene lookup returns CDR1 MDHEN and CDR2 SYDVKM. The CDR3 has 15 residues. This CDR3 reads CASSRAGQGGYEQYF.

The chain is built from TRBV27 and TRBJ1-1. Per germline, CDR1 MNHEY and CDR2 SMNVEV (reference sequence). The CDR3 runs 15 residues. CDR3 in amino acids: CASSLSFWRSTEAFF.

V gene TRBV5-1 combines with J gene TRBJ2-3. This CDR3 has 15 residues. Germline V gene data show CDR1 as SGHRS and CDR2 as YFSETQ. This CDR3 reads CASSLGESFTDTQYF.

The chain is built from TRBV12-3 or TRBV12-4 and TRBJ2-7; TCRdb's D call of TRBD2 is untestable without DNA. This CDR3 is 14 amino acids long. CDR3 protein: CASRRSGVRGEQYF.

This CDR3 is CASSLGRDYYEQYF. The rearrangement links TRBV7-2 to TRBJ2-7. The germline V gene encodes CDR1 SGHTA and CDR2 FQGNSA. The CDR3 is 14 residues long.

V usage is TRBV12-3 or TRBV12-4 and J usage is TRBJ2-6; checking the TCRdb D call of TRBD1 is not possible without DNA. CDR3 length equals 15 residues. Here the CDR3 reads CASSFEGGGANVLTF.

This chain links TRBV9 with TRBJ2-3; the TCRdb call, TRBD1, lacks DNA for checking. CDR1 is SGDLS and CDR2 is YYNGEE in the germline V gene. This CDR3 is built from 16 residues. The CDR3: CASSPRSGTSTDTQYF.

The chain links TRBV12-3 or TRBV12-4 to TRBJ2-6; TCRdb's assignment of TRBD2 cannot be checked, as there is no DNA. The CDR3 consists of 16 residues. The CDR3: CASRGRDSSGANVLTF.

The chain links TRBV7-9 to TRBJ2-7. CDR3 size: 12 residues. Per germline, CDR1 SEHNR and CDR2 FQNEAQ (reference sequence). CDR3 loop: CASSLVVFEQYF.

The chain is built from TRBV19 and TRBJ2-1; no DNA is available, so the TRBD2 call from TCRdb remains unchecked. The CDR3 runs to 18 residues. Germline CDR1 and CDR2: LNHDA and SQIVND (reference sequence). The CDR3 sequence: CASSSTGTSGGANNEQFF. Combining the CDR3 with reference TRBV19 and TRBJ2-1 gives the whole variable domain DGGITQSPKYLFRKEGQNVTLSCEQNLNHDAMYWYRQDPGQGLRLIYYSQIVNDFQKGDIAEGYSVSREKKESFPLTVTSAQKNPTAFYLCASSSTGTSGGANNEQFFGPGTRLTVL.